These 25 T cell receptor beta chains share one sample of origin, sequenced in a study of T cell changes during pregnancy in multiple sclerosis. Data came from immunoSEQ multiplex PCR; TCRdb stores just in-frame clones and leaves some out. The table records 45,000 to 60,000 clones, around 90% of them present only once. The sequencing used CD4+ T cells from peripheral blood mononuclear cells, collected after pregnancy. The receptors were gathered from a female donor in good health, enrolled as a control in a pregnancy study.

This clone came up once. The chain uses TRBV4-2 and TRBJ2-7; 8 bases fit TRBD2. The trim removed 3 bases at V and 4 bases at J, leaving 2 bases unmatched. Looked up from germline, CDR1 is LGHNA and CDR2 is YNFKEQ. CDR3 length: 13 amino acids. CDR3 bases: TGTGCCAGCAGCCACCGGGGGGGTTACGAGCAGTACTTC. Residues: CASSHRGGYEQYF.

The rearrangement joins TRBV19 to TRBJ2-3; 8 bases are shared with TRBD1. J gave up 2 bases and V 5 bases, and 15 bases lay outside the gene matches. The germline V gene encodes CDR1 LNHDA and CDR2 SQIVND (reference sequence). This CDR3 has 18 amino acids. The CDR3 nucleotides read TGTGCCAGTAGTGGCCGGGACAGGAGAATCTCCTTCACAGATACGCAGTATTTT. It specifies CASSGRDRRISFTDTQYF.

This clone appeared a single time. The chain recombines TRBV30 with TRBJ2-5, with TRBD1 identical over 9 bases. The length of the CDR3 is 15 residues. Germline loops: CDR1 GTSNPN, CDR2 SVGIG (reference sequence). The V and J ends lost 0 bases and 5 bases, in that order; junction bases with no gene match: 7. The CDR3 DNA is TGTGCCTGGAGTGTTACAGGGGGCTCGATGGAGACCCAGTACTTC. It specifies CAWSVTGGSMETQYF. Combining the CDR3 with reference TRBV30 and TRBJ2-5 gives the whole variable domain SQTIHQWPATLVQPVGSPLSLECTVEGTSNPNLYWYRQAAGRGLQLLFYSVGIGQISSEVPQNLSASRPQDRQFILSSKKLLLSDSGFYLCAWSVTGGSMETQYFGPGTRLLVL.

This chain links TRBV2 with TRBJ1-1; maybe TRBD1 (5 bases). The CDR3 totals 16 residues. CDR1 and CDR2 (germline): SNHLY, FYNNEI. V dropped 8 bases and J dropped 1 base, with 20 bases sitting between them. As DNA, the CDR3 is TGTGCCAGCGGGGGTGGCGGGAGGCGGGAGAACACTGAAGCTTTCTTT. It is translated as CASGGGGRRENTEAFF. Complete variable domain (other parts from reference TRBV2 and TRBJ1-1): EPEVTQTPSHQVTQMGQEVILRCVPISNHLYFYWYRQILGQKVEFLVSFYNNEISEKSEIFDDQFSVERPDGSNFTLKIRSTKLEDSAMYFCASGGGGRRENTEAFFGQGTRLTVV.

The V call is TRBV5-4, the J call TRBJ2-2, with D maybe TRBD2 (6 bases). The CDR3 has 15 residues. V was cut by 4 bases and J by 6 bases, with 16 bases left in between. The germline V gene has CDR1 SGHNT and CDR2 YYREEE (reference sequence). The CDR3 reads CASSMGTPKAGELFF. CDR3 coding DNA: TGTGCCAGCAGCATGGGGACTCCCAAGGCCGGGGAGCTGTTTTTT.

The chain carries TRBV7-9 and TRBJ2-5; perhaps TRBD1 as D (6 bases). This CDR3 contains 13 residues. Trimming stripped 6 bases from V and 5 bases from J, with 13 bases between. From germline, CDR1 is SEHNR and CDR2 FQNEAQ (reference sequence). CDR3 coding DNA: TGTGCCAGCAGTCCACAGGGTCCGGAGACCCAGTACTTC. It specifies CASSPQGPETQYF.

The rearrangement joins TRBV20-1 to TRBJ1-4; D is ambiguous. The CDR3 totals 11 residues. The germline V gene has CDR1 DFQATT and CDR2 SNEGSKA (reference sequence). The V end lost 7 bases, the J end lost 6 bases, and 9 bases lay between the germline ends. The CDR3 sequence is CSVSRDEKLFF. The CDR3 bases are TGCAGTGTTTCACGGGATGAAAAACTGTTTTTT.

The CDR3 spells CASSLGQGRNPFF. The CDR3 nucleotides are TGTGCCAGCAGCTTAGGACAGGGGAGGAATCCGTTCTTC. V usage is TRBV7-9 and J usage is TRBJ2-1, with 8 bases identical to TRBD1. V lost 1 base to trimming and J lost 15 bases; unmatched junction nucleotides: 8. Germline CDR1 is SEHNR and CDR2 is FQNEAQ (reference sequence). The CDR3 is 13 amino acids.

This clone was seen only once. The chain joins TRBV15 to TRBJ1-1; the match to TRBD1 covers 7 bases. The CDR3 extends over 15 amino acids. Per the germline V gene, CDR1 is LNHNV and CDR2 is YYDKDF (reference sequence). Trimming at V came to 0 bases and at J to 6 bases, leaving 7 bases not matched to a gene. In DNA form, the CDR3 reads TGTGCCACCAGCAGAGATGGACAGGTCATGTCTGAAGCTTTCTTT. Translated: CATSRDGQVMSEAFF.

This chain joins TRBV23-1 and TRBJ2-7; 7 bases fit TRBD2. TRBV23-1 is assigned to the ORF class and has an uncertain function. This CDR3 is 15 amino acids long. The J segment lost 0 bases and the V segment lost 0 bases, leaving 2 bases of the junction unmatched. The CDR3 DNA reads TGCGCCAGCAGTCAATCTGGCGGGAGCTCCTACGAGCAGTACTTC. Amino acids: CASSQSGGSSYEQYF.

This clone was found once. The chain couples TRBV11-2 to TRBJ1-2, with TRBD1 matching 12 bases. V lost 4 bases, J lost 8 bases, and 20 bases stayed unmatched. This CDR3 is built from 19 residues. The V gene's germline CDR1 is SGHAT and CDR2 FQNNGV. The CDR3, as DNA: TGTGCCAGCAGCTCCCTTCGTACCAGGGGGGACAGGGGGCTCGAAGGCTACACCTTC. Residues: CASSSLRTRGDRGLEGYTF.

This clone was detected once. The chain carries TRBV28 and TRBJ2-2, with 8 bases lining up with TRBD1. The germline gives CDR1 MDHEN, CDR2 SYDVKM. V lost 7 bases and J lost 7; bases outside the gene matches: 8. The CDR3 consists of 14 residues. The CDR3 is CASNFDRGDGELFF. As DNA, the CDR3 is TGTGCCAGCAATTTCGACAGGGGAGACGGGGAGCTGTTTTTT.

The rearrangement links TRBV11-2 to TRBJ1-1, with 7 bases lining up with TRBD1. CDR1 is SGHAT, CDR2 FQNNGV, per germline. V lost 7 bases, J lost 6 bases, and 11 bases stayed unmatched. The CDR3 spans 14 residues. The DNA of the CDR3 is TGTGCCAGCAACCCAGGACAGGCATTGGCTGAAGCTTTCTTT. Translation gives CASNPGQALAEAFF. The variable domain in full, completed from reference TRBV11-2 and TRBJ1-1, reads EAGVAQSPRYKIIEKRQSVAFWCNPISGHATLYWYQQILGQGPKLLIQFQNNGVVDDSQLPKDRFSAERLKGVDSTLKIQPAKLEDSAVYLCASNPGQALAEAFFGQGTRLTVV.

V is TRBV11-3 and J is TRBJ2-7; TRBD1 matches at 9 bases. The CDR3 is 16 amino acids. Germline V gene lookup returns CDR1 SGHNT and CDR2 YENEEA. J was trimmed by 5 bases and V by 5 bases; bases with no gene match: 13. The CDR3 DNA is TGTGCCAGCAGCACACGGACCGGGACAGGGTTCGACGAGCAGTACTTC. Its translation: CASSTRTGTGFDEQYF.

This rearrangement joins TRBV7-2 to TRBJ1-5; perhaps TRBD1 as D (6 bases). The CDR3 length is 14 residues. Trimming removed 2 bases from V and 9 bases from J, with 14 bases in between. The V gene's germline CDR1 is SGHTA and CDR2 FQGNSA. CDR3 sequence reads: CASSLWQGQLPQHF. The CDR3 DNA reads TGTGCCAGCAGCTTATGGCAGGGACAATTGCCCCAGCATTTT. Full variable domain (remainder filled in from reference TRBV7-2 and TRBJ1-5): GAGVSQSPSNKVTEKGKDVELRCDPISGHTALYWYRQSLGQGLEFLIYFQGNSAPDKSGLPSDRFSAERTGGSVSTLTIQRTQQEDSAVYLCASSLWQGQLPQHFGDGTRLSIL.

The CDR3 spells CAWSATSTTGELFF. DNA for the CDR3: TGTGCCTGGAGTGCGACTAGCACTACCGGGGAGCTGTTTTTT. The rearrangement joins TRBV30 to TRBJ2-2; TRBD2 agrees at 7 bases. From germline, CDR1 is GTSNPN and CDR2 SVGIG (reference sequence). The length of the CDR3 is 14 residues. The V and J ends lost 1 base and 5 bases, in that order; junction bases with no gene match: 4.

CDR3 sequence reads: CASSRDRVGNYGYTF. In DNA form, the CDR3 reads TGTGCCAGCAGTCGGGACAGGGTCGGTAACTATGGCTACACCTTC. The chain is built from TRBV6-1 and TRBJ1-2, with 9 bases aligning to TRBD1. The junction had 5 bases not matched to a gene; V was cut back by 5 bases and J by 1 base. The germline CDR1 and CDR2 sequences are MNHNS and SASEGT. The CDR3 has 15 amino acids.

The DNA for the CDR3 is TGTGCCAGCAGTTCACAGGGTTTCGGCTACACCTTC. This sequence encodes CASSSQGFGYTF. This sequence joins TRBV27 and TRBJ1-2; maybe TRBD1 (6 bases). This CDR3 spans 12 amino acids. V gave up 4 bases and J gave up 8 bases, with 11 bases separating them. The germline V gene has CDR1 MNHEY and CDR2 SMNVEV (reference sequence).

This clone occurred a few times. The chain uses TRBV6-1 and TRBJ2-5; no firm D call. The CDR3 runs to 13 residues. V was trimmed by 0 bases and J by 7 bases, leaving 9 bases between them. Germline V lookup: CDR1 MNHNS, CDR2 SASEGT. The CDR3 spells CASSEARRGTQYF. CDR3 nucleotides: TGTGCCAGCAGTGAAGCCCGCCGCGGGACCCAGTACTTC.

The DNA for the CDR3 is TGTGCCAGCAGCTTAGGACTAGCGGAATACGAGCAGTACTTC. This translates into CASSLGLAEYEQYF. The V and J genes are TRBV7-2 and TRBJ2-7; TRBD2 agrees at 9 bases. The CDR3 is made up of 14 amino acids. V was clipped by 1 base and J by 4 bases; unmatched bases: 2. Germline assignment: CDR1 SGHTA and CDR2 FQGNSA.

The chain couples TRBV7-8 to TRBJ2-5; tentative D call: TRBD1 (6 bases). Germline V lookup: CDR1 SGHVS, CDR2 FQNEAQ. The CDR3 contains 18 residues. The V end lost 1 base, the J end lost 4 bases, and 22 bases lay between the germline ends. CDR3 amino acids: CASSLVLGMRGSGETQYF. The CDR3 bases are TGTGCCAGCAGCTTAGTGCTCGGCATGAGGGGGAGCGGAGAGACCCAGTACTTC.

The CDR3: CASSQVGTGSESYTF. CDR3 nucleotides: TGTGCCAGCAGCCAAGTCGGAACAGGGTCAGAGAGCTACACCTTC. This rearrangement joins TRBV4-2 to TRBJ1-2, with D possibly TRBD1 on 6 matching bases. Trimming stripped 1 base from V and 9 bases from J, with 18 bases between. Germline values: CDR1 LGHNA, CDR2 YNFKEQ. This CDR3 comprises 15 residues.

V and J are TRBV30 and TRBJ2-7, with TRBD1 matching over 8 bases. Germline CDR1 reads GTSNPN; CDR2 reads SVGIG (reference sequence). Germline trimming cut 3 bases from V and 4 bases from J; bases unmatched to any gene: 2. The CDR3 consists of 12 residues. The CDR3 region has the DNA TGTGCCTGGAGCAGGGGGCCTTACGAGCAGTACTTC. It translates to CAWSRGPYEQYF.

The V call is TRBV19, the J call TRBJ2-3; 9 bases match TRBD2. Germline trimming cut 4 bases from V and 4 bases from J; bases unmatched to any gene: 9. The CDR3 totals 16 residues. Germline CDR1 is LNHDA and CDR2 is SQIVND (reference sequence). This CDR3 is CASSTTSGTLADTQYF. CDR3 bases: TGTGCCAGTAGTACGACTAGCGGAACGCTCGCAGATACGCAGTATTTT. Full variable domain (missing parts from reference TRBV19 and TRBJ2-3): DGGITQSPKYLFRKEGQNVTLSCEQNLNHDAMYWYRQDPGQGLRLIYYSQIVNDFQKGDIAEGYSVSREKKESFPLTVTSAQKNPTAFYLCASSTTSGTLADTQYFGPGTRLTVL.

The gene calls are TRBV30 and TRBJ1-2, with 8 bases lining up with TRBD1. The CDR3 totals 12 residues. Trimming removed 1 base from V and 12 bases from J; junction bases left unmatched: 7. CDR1 and CDR2 (germline): GTSNPN, SVGIG (reference sequence). CDR3 nucleotides: TGTGCCTGGAGTGCCCGGACAGGGAGTGACACCTTC. Protein: CAWSARTGSDTF.